This T cell receptor (beta chain) originates from a study of T cells after yellow fever vaccination. For this clonotype: The antigen is not known.

General study findings and limits: Researchers noted that a small share of clonotypes showed up in both CD4 and CD8 compartments. At 95% to 98% for CD4 and approximately 89% for CD8, most primary-vaccination clones showed up again after the booster.

TCRdb re-called the 5' RACE reads with MiXCR, one entry per CDR3 protein. The table includes some 320,000 distinct CDR3 sequences, roughly 9% detected once. The V and J ends lost 7 bases and 2 bases, in that order; junction bases with no gene match: 4. Germline V gene data show CDR1 as MNHEY and CDR2 as SVGAGI. This CDR3 has 15 amino acids. Sample: CD4+ T cells sorted from PBMCs, taken 5 days after the yellow fever booster vaccination. V is TRBV6-5 and J is TRBJ2-1; TRBD2 matches at 11 bases. This clonotype was sampled from a young man who received the YFV17D yellow fever vaccine. The CDR3 protein is CASKSSGGTYNEQFF. CDR3 in DNA: TGTGCCAGCAAATCTAGCGGGGGGACCTACAATGAGCAGTTCTTC.